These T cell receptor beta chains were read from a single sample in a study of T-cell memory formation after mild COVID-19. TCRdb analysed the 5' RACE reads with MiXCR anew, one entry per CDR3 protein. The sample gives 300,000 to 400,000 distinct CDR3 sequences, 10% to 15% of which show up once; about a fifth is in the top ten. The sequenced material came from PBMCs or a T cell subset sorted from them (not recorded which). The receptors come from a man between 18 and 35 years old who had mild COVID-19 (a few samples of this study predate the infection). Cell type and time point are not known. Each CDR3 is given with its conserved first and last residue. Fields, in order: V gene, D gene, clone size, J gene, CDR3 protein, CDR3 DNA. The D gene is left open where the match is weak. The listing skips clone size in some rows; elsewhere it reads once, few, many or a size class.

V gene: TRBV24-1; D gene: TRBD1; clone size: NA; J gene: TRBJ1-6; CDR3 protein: CATSDRENSPLHF; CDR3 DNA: TGTGCCACCTCGGACAGGGAGAATTCACCCCTCCACTTT
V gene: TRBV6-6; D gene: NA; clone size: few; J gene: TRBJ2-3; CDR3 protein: CASSYAGLPRTDTQYF; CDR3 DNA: TGTGCCAGCAGTTACGCGGGGCTGCCGCGCACAGATACGCAGTATTTT
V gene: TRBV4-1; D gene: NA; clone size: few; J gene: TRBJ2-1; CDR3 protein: CASSQWTADNEQFF; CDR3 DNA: TGCGCCAGCAGCCAGTGGACCGCCGACAATGAGCAGTTCTTC
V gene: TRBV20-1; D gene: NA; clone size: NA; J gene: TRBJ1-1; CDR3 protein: CSPWGFMNTEAFF; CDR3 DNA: TGCAGCCCTTGGGGGTTCATGAACACTGAAGCTTTCTTT
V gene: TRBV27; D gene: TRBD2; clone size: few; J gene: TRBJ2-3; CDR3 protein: CASSSRLAGVTDTQYF; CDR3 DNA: TGTGCCAGCAGTTCGAGACTAGCGGGGGTCACAGATACGCAGTATTTT
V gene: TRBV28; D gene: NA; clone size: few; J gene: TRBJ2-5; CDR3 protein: CASHDLGETQYF; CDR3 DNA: TGTGCCAGCCATGATTTGGGGGAGACCCAGTACTTC
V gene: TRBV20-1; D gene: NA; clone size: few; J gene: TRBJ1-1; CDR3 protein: CSARGVLNTEAFF; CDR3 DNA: TGCAGTGCTAGGGGGGTCCTGAACACTGAAGCTTTCTTT
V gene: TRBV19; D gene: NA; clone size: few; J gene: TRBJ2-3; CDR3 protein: CASSMRPDSTDTQYF; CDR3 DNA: TGTGCCAGTAGTATGCGGCCAGATAGCACAGATACGCAGTATTTT
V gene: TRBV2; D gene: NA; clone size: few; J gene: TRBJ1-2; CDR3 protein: CASSDSLAGYTF; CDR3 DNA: TGTGCCAGCAGTGACAGCCTCGCCGGCTACACCTTC
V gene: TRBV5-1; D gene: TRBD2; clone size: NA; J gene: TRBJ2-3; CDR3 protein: CASSRGTSEADTQYF; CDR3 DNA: TGCGCCAGCAGCAGAGGGACTAGCGAGGCAGATACGCAGTATTTT
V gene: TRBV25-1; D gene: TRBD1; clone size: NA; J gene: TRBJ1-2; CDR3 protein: CASMDRGDGYTF; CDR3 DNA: TGTGCCTCAATGGACAGGGGGGATGGCTACACCTTC
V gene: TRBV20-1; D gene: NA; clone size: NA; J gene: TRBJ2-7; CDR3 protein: CSARDRRVRYEQYF; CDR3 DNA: TGCAGTGCTAGAGATCGGAGGGTCCGCTACGAGCAGTACTTC
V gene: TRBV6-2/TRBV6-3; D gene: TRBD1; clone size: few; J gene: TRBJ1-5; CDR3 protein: CASRLTGQVNQPQHF; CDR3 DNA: TGTGCCAGCAGACTGACGGGACAGGTTAATCAGCCCCAGCATTTT
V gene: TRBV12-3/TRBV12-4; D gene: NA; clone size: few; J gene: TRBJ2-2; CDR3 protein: CASSPSRVYTGELFF; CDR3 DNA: TGTGCCAGCAGCCCCTCCAGGGTCTACACCGGGGAGCTGTTTTTT
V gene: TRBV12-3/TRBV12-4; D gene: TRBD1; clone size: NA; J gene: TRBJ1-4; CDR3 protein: CASRSEQGAEKLFF; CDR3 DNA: TGTGCCAGCAGGTCGGAGCAGGGGGCTGAAAAACTGTTTTTT
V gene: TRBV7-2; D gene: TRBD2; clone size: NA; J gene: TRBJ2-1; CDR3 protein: CASSFVGTSHVSEQFF; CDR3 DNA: TGTGCCAGCAGCTTTGTCGGGACTAGTCATGTTAGTGAGCAGTTCTTC
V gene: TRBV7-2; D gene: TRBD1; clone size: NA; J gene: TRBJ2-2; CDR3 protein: CASSNGTENTGELFF; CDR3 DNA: TGTGCCAGCAGCAACGGGACAGAAAACACCGGGGAGCTGTTTTTT
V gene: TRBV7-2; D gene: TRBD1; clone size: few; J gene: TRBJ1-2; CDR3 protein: CASSYGTGPPNYGYTF; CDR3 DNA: TGTGCCAGCAGCTACGGGACAGGTCCTCCTAACTATGGCTACACCTTC
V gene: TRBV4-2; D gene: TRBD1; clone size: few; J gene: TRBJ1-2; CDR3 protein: CASSRLDRHFLSPYTF; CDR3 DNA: TGTGCCAGCAGCCGACTGGACAGGCACTTCCTTTCCCCCTACACCTTC
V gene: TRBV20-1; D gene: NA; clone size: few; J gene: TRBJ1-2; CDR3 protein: CSARRPANYGYTF; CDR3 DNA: TGCAGTGCCCGGAGGCCCGCTAACTATGGCTACACCTTC
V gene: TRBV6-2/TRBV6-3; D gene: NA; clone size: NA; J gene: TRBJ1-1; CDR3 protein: CASSFTVGTEAFF; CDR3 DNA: TGTGCCAGCAGTTTCACCGTTGGGACTGAAGCTTTCTTT
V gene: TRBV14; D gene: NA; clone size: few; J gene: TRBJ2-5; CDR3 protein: CASSRGQLIAEETQYF; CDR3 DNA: TGTGCCAGCAGCCGTGGACAGTTGATCGCCGAAGAGACCCAGTACTTC
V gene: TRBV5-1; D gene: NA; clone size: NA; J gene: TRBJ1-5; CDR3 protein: CASSPEGSLSNQPQHF; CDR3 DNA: TGCGCCAGCTCCCCGGAGGGCAGCCTTAGCAATCAGCCCCAGCATTTT
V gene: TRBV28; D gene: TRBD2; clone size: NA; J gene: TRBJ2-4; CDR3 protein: CASRLGPGGQSIQYF; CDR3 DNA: TGTGCCAGCAGACTTGGACCGGGGGGGCAAAGCATTCAGTACTTC
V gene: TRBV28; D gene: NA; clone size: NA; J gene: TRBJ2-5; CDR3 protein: CASSHRNFKTGLRETQYF; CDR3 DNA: TGTGCCAGCAGCCACCGAAATTTTAAGACAGGTCTCCGAGAGACCCAGTACTTC
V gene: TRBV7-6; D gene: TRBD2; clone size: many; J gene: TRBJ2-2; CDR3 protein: CASSLLAGAGTGELFF; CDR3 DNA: TGTGCCAGCAGCCTCCTAGCGGGGGCTGGAACCGGGGAGCTGTTTTTT
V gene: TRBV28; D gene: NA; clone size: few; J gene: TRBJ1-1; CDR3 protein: CASSVQGYTEAFF; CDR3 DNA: TGTGCCAGCAGCGTACAGGGATACACTGAAGCTTTCTTT
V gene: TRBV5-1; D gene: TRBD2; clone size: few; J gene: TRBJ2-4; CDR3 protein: CASSLQRGAKNIQYF; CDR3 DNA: TGCGCCAGCAGCCTTCAGCGGGGAGCCAAAAACATTCAGTACTTC
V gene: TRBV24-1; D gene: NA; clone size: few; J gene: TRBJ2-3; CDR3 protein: CATSDPRGVPDTQYF; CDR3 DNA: TGTGCCACCAGTGACCCTCGGGGAGTGCCCGATACGCAGTATTTT
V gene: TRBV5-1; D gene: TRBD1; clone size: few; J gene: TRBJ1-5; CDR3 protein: CASSLAGQGANQPQHF; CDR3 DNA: TGCGCCAGCAGCCTGGCGGGGCAGGGGGCCAACCAGCCCCAGCATTTT
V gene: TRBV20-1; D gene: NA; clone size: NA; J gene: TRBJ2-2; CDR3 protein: CSAGAAGTGELFF; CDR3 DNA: TGCAGTGCTGGGGCGGCGGGAACCGGGGAGCTGTTTTTT
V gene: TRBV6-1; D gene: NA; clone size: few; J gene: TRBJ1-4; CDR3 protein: CASTLNEKLFF; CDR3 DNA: TGTGCCAGCACCTTAAATGAAAAACTGTTTTTT
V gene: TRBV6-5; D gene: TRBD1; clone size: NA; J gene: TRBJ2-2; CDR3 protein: CASSYDWTGGPGELFF; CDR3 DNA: TGTGCCAGCAGTTACGATTGGACAGGGGGTCCCGGGGAGCTGTTTTTT
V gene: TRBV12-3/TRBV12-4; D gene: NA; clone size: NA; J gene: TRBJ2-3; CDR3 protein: CASSLMPVDTQYF; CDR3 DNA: TGTGCCAGCAGCTTAATGCCCGTAGATACGCAGTATTTT
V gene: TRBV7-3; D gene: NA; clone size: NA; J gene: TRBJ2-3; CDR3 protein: CASSPGLDLAYTQYF; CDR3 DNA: TGTGCCAGCAGCCCTGGACTGGACCTAGCATATACGCAGTATTTT
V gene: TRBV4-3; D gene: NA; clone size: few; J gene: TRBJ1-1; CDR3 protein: CASSQSGSGTEAFF; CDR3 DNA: TGCGCCAGCAGCCAGAGTGGTTCCGGGACTGAAGCTTTCTTT
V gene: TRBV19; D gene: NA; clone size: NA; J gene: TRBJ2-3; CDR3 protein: CASSIRGPDTQYF; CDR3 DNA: TGTGCCAGTAGTATTAGGGGTCCAGATACGCAGTATTTT
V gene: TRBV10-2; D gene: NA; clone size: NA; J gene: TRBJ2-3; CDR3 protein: CASSEDQRFSQYF; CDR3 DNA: TGCGCCAGCAGTGAGGACCAGCGCTTTTCGCAGTATTTT
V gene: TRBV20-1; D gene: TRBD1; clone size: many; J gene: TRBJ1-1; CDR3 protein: CSVSRGRVVAEAFF; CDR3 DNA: TGCAGTGTGTCCAGGGGGAGGGTGGTCGCTGAAGCTTTCTTT
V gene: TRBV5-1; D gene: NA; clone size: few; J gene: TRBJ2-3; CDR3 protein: CASQDWGGPTDTQYF; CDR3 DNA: TGCGCCAGCCAAGATTGGGGGGGGCCCACAGATACGCAGTATTTT
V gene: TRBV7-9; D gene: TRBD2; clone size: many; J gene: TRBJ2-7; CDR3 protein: CASSWIAGPYYEQYF; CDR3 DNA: TGTGCCAGCAGCTGGATAGCGGGGCCATACTACGAGCAGTACTTC
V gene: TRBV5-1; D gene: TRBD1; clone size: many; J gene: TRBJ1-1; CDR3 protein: CASSAGGPSNTEAFF; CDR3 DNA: TGCGCCAGCAGCGCAGGGGGCCCTTCGAACACTGAAGCTTTCTTT
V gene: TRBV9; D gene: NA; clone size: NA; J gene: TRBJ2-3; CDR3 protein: CASSLEETLISTDTQYF; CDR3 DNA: TGTGCCAGCAGCCTAGAGGAGACACTCATTAGCACAGATACGCAGTATTTT
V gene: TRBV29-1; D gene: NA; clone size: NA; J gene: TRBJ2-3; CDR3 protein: CSSGQSTDTQYF; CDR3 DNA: TGCAGCTCCGGACAAAGCACAGATACGCAGTATTTT
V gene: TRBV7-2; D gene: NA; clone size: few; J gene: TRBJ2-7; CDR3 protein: CASSLDGGGYEQYF; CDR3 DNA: TGTGCCAGCAGCTTAGATGGAGGGGGCTACGAGCAGTACTTC
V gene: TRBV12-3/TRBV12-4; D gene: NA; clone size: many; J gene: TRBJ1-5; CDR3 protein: CASSEGGNQPQHF; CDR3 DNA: TGTGCCAGCAGTGAAGGGGGCAATCAGCCCCAGCATTTT
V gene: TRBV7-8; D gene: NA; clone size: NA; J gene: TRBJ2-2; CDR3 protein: CASSFTWALGELFF; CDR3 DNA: TGTGCCAGCAGCTTTACGTGGGCCCTCGGGGAGCTGTTTTTT
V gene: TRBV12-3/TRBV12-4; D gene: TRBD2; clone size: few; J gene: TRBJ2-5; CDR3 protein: CASSPNSGNLQETQYF; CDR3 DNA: TGTGCCAGCAGTCCCAATAGCGGGAACCTCCAAGAGACCCAGTACTTC
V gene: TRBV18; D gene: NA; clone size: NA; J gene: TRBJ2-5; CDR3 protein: CASSPRVETQYF; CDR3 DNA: TGTGCCAGCTCACCGAGGGTCGAGACCCAGTACTTC
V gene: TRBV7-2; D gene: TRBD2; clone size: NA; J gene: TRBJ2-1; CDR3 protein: CASSLVTGGVNEQFF; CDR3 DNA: TGTGCCAGCAGCTTAGTAACGGGGGGAGTCAATGAGCAGTTCTTC
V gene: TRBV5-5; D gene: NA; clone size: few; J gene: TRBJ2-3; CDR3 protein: CASSSVWGTDTQYF; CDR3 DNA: TGTGCCAGCAGCTCCGTTTGGGGCACAGATACGCAGTATTTT